Listed here are 21 T cell receptor beta chains from one sample, sequenced in a study of blood T cell repertoires in COVID-19. Sequenced by immunoSEQ multiplex PCR; TCRdb stores in-frame clones only, minus some. The sample lists approximately 200,000 clones; roughly 82% were seen once. The sample was PBMCs or T cells enriched from blood (not recorded which). The receptors originated from a woman aged 30 to 39 who had recovered from COVID-19.

J is TRBJ1-6 and V is TRBV30, with D uncertain. From germline, CDR1 is GTSNPN and CDR2 SVGIG (reference sequence). V was cut by 5 bases and J by 14 bases, with 13 bases left in between. The CDR3 loop spans 11 amino acids. CDR3 DNA: TGTGCCTGGGGCCTCTTGGAGTCCCTCCACTTT. This gives the protein CAWGLLESLHF.

This rearrangement joins TRBV25-1 to TRBJ2-7; tentatively, D is TRBD2 (6 bases). Trimming left V 3 bases short and J 0 bases short, with 15 bases between. The CDR3 has 16 residues. Germline V gives CDR1 MGHDK, CDR2 SYGVNS. CDR3 bases: TGTGCCAGCAGTGACTGGGCGGGGATAATCTCCTACGAGCAGTACTTC. It encodes CASSDWAGIISYEQYF.

The genes are TRBV3-1 (or the pseudogene TRBV3-2) and TRBJ1-5; TRBD1 matches 8 bases. CDR1 and CDR2 (germline): LGHDT, YNNKEL (reference sequence). Losses at the gene ends were 4 bases for V and 6 bases for J; bases not matched to a gene: 5. The length of the CDR3 is 14 residues. DNA for the CDR3: TGTGCCAGCAGCCCAGGACAGGGAGGTCAGCCCCAGCATTTT. Residues: CASSPGQGGQPQHF.

The table lists this clone with a few counts. Other nucleotide sequences in the sample specify the same CDR3. The rearrangement joins TRBV3-1 (or the pseudogene TRBV3-2) to TRBJ2-5; 8 bases fit TRBD2. V dropped 4 bases and J dropped 5; count of bases not matched to a gene: 12. CDR3 size: 16 residues. The germline gives CDR1 LGHDT, CDR2 YNNKEL (reference sequence). The CDR3 sequence: CASSPFSGSGRETQYF. The CDR3 DNA follows: TGTGCCAGCAGCCCCTTCAGCGGGAGTGGGAGGGAGACCCAGTACTTC.

V usage is TRBV7-2 and J usage is TRBJ1-2; D is unresolved. Trimming shortened V by 4 bases and J by 2 bases, and 11 bases separated the two germline ends. Germline V gene data show CDR1 as SGHTA and CDR2 as FQGNSA. The CDR3 is 14 amino acids. CDR3 sequence reads: CASSSPSGNYGYTF. The CDR3 DNA is TGTGCCAGCAGCTCCCCGTCGGGGAACTATGGCTACACCTTC.

This clone was recorded a few times. The V gene is TRBV5-1, the J gene TRBJ2-3, with TRBD1 as a possible D gene (6 bases). The CDR3 totals 16 residues. Trimming took 0 bases from V and 4 from J, leaving 15 bases between them. Looked up from germline, CDR1 is SGHRS and CDR2 is YFSETQ. The CDR3 loop is CASSLVRQGQADTQYF. The DNA of the CDR3 is TGCGCCAGCAGCTTGGTGCGGCAGGGGCAGGCAGATACGCAGTATTTT.

The chain employs TRBV5-5 and TRBJ2-7; D unclear. Trimming cost V 0 bases and J 3 bases, with 7 bases left between them. Germline V lookup: CDR1 SGHKS, CDR2 YYEKEE (reference sequence). The CDR3 has 13 amino acids. CDR3 in amino acids: CASSLVPGYEQYF. The CDR3 DNA sequence: TGTGCCAGCAGCTTGGTTCCAGGCTACGAGCAGTACTTC.

The chain combines TRBV20-1 with TRBJ2-5; TRBD1 might be the D (5 bases). The ends were cut back, 3 bases at V and 5 bases at J, with 13 bases in the middle. The CDR3 covers 13 residues. CDR1 and CDR2 from the germline V gene are DFQATT and SNEGSKA (reference sequence). The CDR3 spells CSASGQGRETQYF. The CDR3 region has the DNA TGCAGTGCTAGTGGCCAGGGAAGGGAGACCCAGTACTTC.

This clone was seen just once. The chain is built from TRBV5-1 and TRBJ2-3; the D gene is possibly TRBD1 (6 bases). The V end was cut by 3 bases, the J end by 10 bases, with 24 bases between. The CDR3 runs 16 residues. The germline CDR1 and CDR2 sequences are SGHRS and YFSETQ. The CDR3 here is CASSSREATGTSPQYF. In DNA, the CDR3 is TGCGCCAGCAGCTCCAGAGAAGCGACAGGCACCAGTCCGCAGTATTTT.

The V and J genes are TRBV28 and TRBJ1-5; unclear D gene. The germline V gene has CDR1 MDHEN and CDR2 SYDVKM. CDR3 length: 18 residues. Trimming pared 5 bases from V and 0 bases from J, leaving 20 bases between. The CDR3 here is CASSENLDSTNSNQPQHF. DNA for the CDR3: TGTGCCAGCAGTGAGAACTTAGATTCGACTAATAGCAATCAGCCCCAGCATTTT.

This clone is a singleton in its sample. The chain couples TRBV6-4 to TRBJ2-7; 10 bases match TRBD1. With V trimmed by 6 bases and J by 4 bases, 6 bases remained unmatched. CDR3 length: 14 residues. Germline V gene data show CDR1 as MRHNA and CDR2 as SNTAGT. CDR3 coding DNA: TGTGCCAGCAGCCCTGGGACAGGGGAATACGAGCAGTACTTC. Translating gives CASSPGTGEYEQYF.

The genes are TRBV27 and TRBJ2-5; D is perhaps TRBD1 (6 bases). The CDR3 loop spans 13 amino acids. The germline V gene has CDR1 MNHEY and CDR2 SMNVEV (reference sequence). Trimming removed 10 bases from V and 3 bases from J, with 15 bases in between. CDR3 coding DNA: TGTGCCATCCCGACAGGAAGAAAAGAGACCCAGTACTTC. This gives the protein CAIPTGRKETQYF.

The J gene is TRBJ2-7, the V gene TRBV14, with D hard to call. Germline V gene sequence: CDR1 SGHDN, CDR2 FVKESK. The ends were cut back, 2 bases at V and 3 bases at J, with 5 bases in the middle. The CDR3 consists of 12 residues. The CDR3 spells CASSQSNYEQYF. Written as DNA, the CDR3 is TGTGCCAGCAGCCAATCAAACTACGAGCAGTACTTC.

Here the CDR3 DNA reads TGTGCCAGCAGCTACACCCCCAGCGGTCGTTCCTACGAGCAGTACTTC. Translated, it gives CASSYTPSGRSYEQYF. This sequence joins TRBV6-6 and TRBJ2-7; possibly TRBD2 for D (5 bases). Between the trimmed V and J ends, which lost 6 bases and 1 base, there was a span of 19 bases. CDR3 length equals 16 residues. Germline CDR1 reads MNHNY; CDR2 reads SVGAGI (reference sequence).

The chain is built from TRBV11-2 and TRBJ2-1; maybe TRBD2 (5 bases). Trimming stripped 5 bases from V and 0 bases from J, with 17 bases between. Germline CDR1 is SGHAT and CDR2 is FQNNGV. This CDR3 is built from 17 residues. CDR3 coding DNA: TGTGCCAGCAGCCCGAAGGACTCACCCCTCTCCTACAATGAGCAGTTCTTC. Protein: CASSPKDSPLSYNEQFF.

The chain recombines TRBV6-5 with TRBJ1-5; 7 bases agree with TRBD1. The CDR3 sequence is 15 residues long. CDR1 MNHEY and CDR2 SVGAGI come from the germline V gene. The J segment lost 6 bases and the V segment lost 0 bases, leaving 5 bases of the junction unmatched. The CDR3 nucleotides are TGTGCCAGCAGTTACTCGTACAGGGGTGCTCAGCCCCAGCATTTT. It yields the protein CASSYSYRGAQPQHF.

This clone was recorded only once. The V gene is TRBV19, the J gene TRBJ1-1; D not resolved. Germline loops: CDR1 LNHDA, CDR2 SQIVND (reference sequence). The CDR3 is made up of 13 amino acids. The V gene lost 8 bases and the J gene lost 4 bases, with 14 bases spanning the gap. The CDR3 is CASLPYRGTEAFF. The DNA of the CDR3 is TGTGCCAGTCTTCCTTACCGGGGCACTGAAGCTTTCTTT.

V usage is TRBV29-1 and J usage is TRBJ1-2, with 9 bases matching TRBD1. The junction had 5 bases not matched to a gene; V was cut back by 8 bases and J by 1 base. Germline V CDR1 and CDR2: SQVTM, ANQGSEA. This CDR3 is 13 amino acids long. The CDR3: CSIGTGINYGYTF. The CDR3 DNA follows: TGCAGCATAGGGACAGGGATTAACTATGGCTACACCTTC.

The chain uses TRBV9 and TRBJ1-3; maybe TRBD1 (5 bases). This CDR3 has 15 residues. Germline V gives CDR1 SGDLS, CDR2 YYNGEE. V lost 0 bases and J 4 bases, leaving 11 bases between the germline ends. This chain's CDR3 is CASSVASAGGNTIYF. The CDR3, as DNA: TGTGCCAGCAGCGTAGCTTCTGCAGGGGGAAACACCATATATTTT.

The CDR3 protein is CASSHIGSGWGYTF. DNA of the CDR3: TGTGCCAGCAGCCATATCGGCTCAGGGTGGGGCTACACCTTC. The genes are TRBV14 and TRBJ1-2; TRBD1 might be the D (5 bases). This CDR3 is built from 14 residues. V lost 3 bases to trimming and J lost 8 bases, with 16 bases between them. Germline values: CDR1 SGHDN, CDR2 FVKESK.

V usage is TRBV6-1 and J usage is TRBJ2-3; possibly TRBD2 for D (5 bases). CDR3 length: 18 residues. V lost 4 bases and J 2 bases, leaving 22 bases between the germline ends. Germline assignment: CDR1 MNHNS and CDR2 SASEGT. The CDR3 DNA is TGTGCCAGCAGTGGCAGCGGAGTCCCCCGGGGAACCACAGATACGCAGTATTTT. The encoded protein is CASSGSGVPRGTTDTQYF.